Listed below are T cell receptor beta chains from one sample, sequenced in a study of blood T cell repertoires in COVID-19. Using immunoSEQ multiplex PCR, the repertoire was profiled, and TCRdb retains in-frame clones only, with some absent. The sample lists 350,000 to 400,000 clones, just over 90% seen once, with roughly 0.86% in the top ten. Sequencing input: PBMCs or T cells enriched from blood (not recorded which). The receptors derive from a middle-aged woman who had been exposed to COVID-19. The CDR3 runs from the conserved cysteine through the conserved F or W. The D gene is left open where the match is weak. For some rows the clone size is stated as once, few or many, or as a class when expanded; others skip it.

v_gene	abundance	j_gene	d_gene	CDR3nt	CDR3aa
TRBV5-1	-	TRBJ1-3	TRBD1	TGCGCCAGCAGCCCATCCGGGACAGGGGGCCCCGGAAACACCATATATTTT	CASSPSGTGGPGNTIYF
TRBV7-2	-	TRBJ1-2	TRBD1	TGTGCCAGCAGCCGGGACAGGGCGGACTATGGCTACACCTTC	CASSRDRADYGYTF
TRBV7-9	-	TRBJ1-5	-	TGTGCCAGCAGCCCAGGCCCCAGGGGCCCAAATCAGCCCCAGCATTTT	CASSPGPRGPNQPQHF
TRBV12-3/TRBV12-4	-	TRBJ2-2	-	TGTGCCAGCAGTCTCGCGAACACCGGGGAGCTGTTTTTT	CASSLANTGELFF
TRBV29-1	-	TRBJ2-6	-	TGCAGCGGGAGGGTCTCTGGGGCCAACGTCCTGACTTTC	CSGRVSGANVLTF
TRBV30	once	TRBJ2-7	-	TGTGCGTGGAGATTCCCGAGCTCCTACGAGCAGTACTTC	CAWRFPSSYEQYF
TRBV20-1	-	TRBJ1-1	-	TGCAGTGCTAATAGGGGCACTGAAGCTTTCTTT	CSANRGTEAFF
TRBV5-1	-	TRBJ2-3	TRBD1	TGCGCCAGCAGACCGACAGGGATGAGCACAGATACGCAGTATTTT	CASRPTGMSTDTQYF
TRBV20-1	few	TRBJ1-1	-	TGCAGTGCTAGACAGAACACTGAAGCTTTCTTT	CSARQNTEAFF
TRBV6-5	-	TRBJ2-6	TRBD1	TGTGCCAGCAGTACAGGGGCTGGGGCCAACGTCCTGACTTTC	CASSTGAGANVLTF
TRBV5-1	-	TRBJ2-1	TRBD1	TGCGCCAGCAGCTTAGAAGGACAGGTGTACAATGAGCAGTTCTTC	CASSLEGQVYNEQFF
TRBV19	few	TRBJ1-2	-	TGTGCCAGTAGCTTGGACAAGCGGGTTGGCTACACCTTC	CASSLDKRVGYTF
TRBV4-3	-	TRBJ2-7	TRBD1	TGCGCCAGCAGCCAAGAGGACAGGGGGTACGAGCAGTACTTC	CASSQEDRGYEQYF
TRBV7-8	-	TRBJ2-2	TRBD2	TGTGCCAGCAGCTTAGAACTAGCGGGGGGCTTAGGGGAGCTGTTTTTT	CASSLELAGGLGELFF
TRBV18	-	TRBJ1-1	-	TGTGCCAGCTCACTGGGACACTTTATGAACACTGAAGCTTTCTTT	CASSLGHFMNTEAFF
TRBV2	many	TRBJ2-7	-	TGTGCCAGCAGTGACGGACAGCACGAGCAGTACTTC	CASSDGQHEQYF
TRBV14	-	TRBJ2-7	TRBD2	TGTGCCAGCAGCCCATTGAAGGGGGGGACTAGCGGGGACAGCTCCTACGAGCAGTACTTC	CASSPLKGGTSGDSSYEQYF
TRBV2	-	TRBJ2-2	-	TGTGCCAGCAGTGAAAGGGGTGCTGCGAACACCGGGGAGCTGTTTTTT	CASSERGAANTGELFF
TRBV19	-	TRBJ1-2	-	TGTGCCTCACGGGGGTACACTTACTATGGCTACACCTTC	CASRGYTYYGYTF
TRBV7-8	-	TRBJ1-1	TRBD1	TGTGCCAGCAGCTTAGAGATGGCAGGGGGCACTGAAGCTTTCTTT	CASSLEMAGGTEAFF
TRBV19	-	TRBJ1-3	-	TGTGCCAGTAGTATCCCGGGCGGGGCCGACTCTGGAAACACCATATATTTT	CASSIPGGADSGNTIYF
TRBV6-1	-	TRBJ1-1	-	TGTGCCAGCAGTGAATATAACGGGGAAGCTTTCTTT	CASSEYNGEAFF
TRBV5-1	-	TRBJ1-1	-	TGCGCCAGCAGCATGGGACTGAAGAACACTGAAGCTTTCTTT	CASSMGLKNTEAFF
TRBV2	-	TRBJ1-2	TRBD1	TGTGCCAGCAGTGTACAGGGGGCCTCAGGCTACACCTTC	CASSVQGASGYTF
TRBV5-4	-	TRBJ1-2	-	TGTGCCAGCAGTATCGTGGGAGCCCCCCTCTATGGCTACACCTTC	CASSIVGAPLYGYTF
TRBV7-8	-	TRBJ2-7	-	TGTGCCAGCAGCTTAAGCACCACCTACGAGCAGTACTTC	CASSLSTTYEQYF
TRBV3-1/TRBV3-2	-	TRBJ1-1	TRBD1	TGTGCCAGCAGCCCGACCACAGGGGGCGCTCGGAACACTGAAGCTTTCTTT	CASSPTTGGARNTEAFF
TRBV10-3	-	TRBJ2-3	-	TGTGCCTCCTATACCACAGAAGCTAGCACAGATACGCAGTATTTT	CASYTTEASTDTQYF
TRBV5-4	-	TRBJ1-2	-	TGTGCCAGCAGCTTGACAGGGCAAGGTATGTGGGGCTACACCTTC	CASSLTGQGMWGYTF
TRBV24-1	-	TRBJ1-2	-	TGTGCCACCAGTGACCCTGGGGGGGGTTCAAGCTATGGCTACACCTTC	CATSDPGGGSSYGYTF
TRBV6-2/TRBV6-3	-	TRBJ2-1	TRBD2	TGTGCCAGCAGTTATGATGAGACTAGCGGATCCTACAATGAGCAGTTCTTC	CASSYDETSGSYNEQFF
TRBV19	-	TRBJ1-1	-	TGTGCCAGTAGTTTGCTGACAGGCCAGAACACTGAAGCTTTCTTT	CASSLLTGQNTEAFF
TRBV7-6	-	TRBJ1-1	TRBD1	TGTGCCAGCAGCTTATCCAGGGGGCGGGTTGGCACTGAAGCTTTCTTT	CASSLSRGRVGTEAFF
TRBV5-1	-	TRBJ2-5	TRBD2	TGCGCCAGCAGCCCCGGCTGGGCTAGCGGGGGCAGGGTGTACTTC	CASSPGWASGGRVYF
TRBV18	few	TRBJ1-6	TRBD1	TGTGCCAGCTCACTTGGGACAGGGGAGTCACCCCTCCACTTT	CASSLGTGESPLHF
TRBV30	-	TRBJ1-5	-	TGTGCCTGGAGTGAAACGGGACTCCCTGGGAAACAGCCCCAGCATTTT	CAWSETGLPGKQPQHF
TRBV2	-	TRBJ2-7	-	TGTGCCCAAGTGGGGCAGAGCTCCTACGAGCAGTACTTC	CAQVGQSSYEQYF
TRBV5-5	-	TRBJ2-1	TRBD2	TGTGCCAGCAGCTGGACTAGCGGGAGCCCCAATGAGCAGTTCTTC	CASSWTSGSPNEQFF
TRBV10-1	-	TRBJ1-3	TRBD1	TGCGCCAGCAGACCGGGACAGGGGACCGGCACCATATATTTT	CASRPGQGTGTIYF
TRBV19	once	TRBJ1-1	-	TGTGCCAGTAGAGATCGGGAAGCTTTCTTT	CASRDREAFF
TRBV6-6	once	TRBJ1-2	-	TGTGCCAGCAGTGTTGGGCAGCTCTATGGCTACACCTTC	CASSVGQLYGYTF
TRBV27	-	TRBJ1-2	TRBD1	TGTGCCAGCAGCCGTGGGACAGGGGGAAACTATGGCTACACCTTC	CASSRGTGGNYGYTF
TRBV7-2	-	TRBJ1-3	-	TGTGCCAGCAGCTACAGAAACACCATATATTTT	CASSYRNTIYF
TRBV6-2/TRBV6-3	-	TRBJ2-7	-	TGTGCCAGCAGTTACGTCCCGGGTTCCTACGAGCAGTACTTC	CASSYVPGSYEQYF
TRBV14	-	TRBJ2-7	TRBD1	TGTGCCAGCACCCGGACAGGGCGCTACGAGCAGTACTTC	CASTRTGRYEQYF
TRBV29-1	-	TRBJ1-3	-	TGCAGCGTGCCAACCAGAGTTCCCAACCCGGGGTTTTGCTCTGGAAACACCATATATTTT	CSVPTRVPNPGFCSGNTIYF
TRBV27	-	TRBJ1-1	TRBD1	TGTGCCAGCAGTCCGCAGGGGGCATGGAACACTGAAGCTTTCTTT	CASSPQGAWNTEAFF
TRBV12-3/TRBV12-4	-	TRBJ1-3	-	TGTGCCAGCAGCGTATCGGGGGGAAGTACCATATATTTT	CASSVSGGSTIYF
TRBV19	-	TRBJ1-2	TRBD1	TGTGCCAGTAGTATCTCGGCTACGGACAGGGTCGGCTACACCTTC	CASSISATDRVGYTF